This TCR beta chain was profiled in a study of CXCR3-negative and CXCR3-positive naive CD8 T cells. Study conclusions and caveats: Hydrophobicity of TRB CDR3s was greater in CXCR3-positive naive cells than in CXCR3-negative naive cells.

Remarks on this clonotype: Its matching antigen is unknown.

With UMI labels, 5' RACE was used to prepare the TRB cDNA libraries. TCRdb reprocessed the 5' RACE reads, keeping one entry per CDR3 protein, no DNA. The sample yields approximately 98,000 distinct CDR3 sequences, of which the top ten take up less than 1.1%. Sample: naive CXCR3+ CD8+ T cells from blood. The subset was: CD45RO-CCR7+CD27+CD95- naive CD8+ T cells expressing CXCR3 (TNR3+). The receptor's source is a human donor in good health. Some clones in this sample may be carry-over from other donors' samples.

The CDR3 protein is CASSFSSANYEQYF. The chain combines TRBV27 with TRBJ2-7; checking the TCRdb D call of TRBD2 is not possible without DNA. The CDR3 is 14 residues long. Germline V gene lookup returns CDR1 MNHEY and CDR2 SMNVEV (reference sequence).